The 16 T cell receptor beta chains below come from one sample, sequenced in a study of T-cell reconstitution after alpha-beta-depleted transplantation in children. Researchers prepared the TCRbeta library using unique molecular identifiers, the study reports. MiXCR was run by TCRdb on the PCR reads, yielding one entry per CDR3 protein. The repertoire holds over 400,000 distinct CDR3 sequences, 43% seen once, with approximately 25% in the top ten. The sample in question was PBMCs, obtained before TCRalphabeta/CD19-depleted stem cell transplant. The receptors were sampled from a girl aged 2-15 years with aplastic anemia, due to receive a stem cell transplant.

Note on this clonotype: The junction departs from the called germline gene at one end, perhaps through a read error. The rearrangement joins TRBV5-5 to TRBJ2-2; D gene uncertain. Germline CDR1 is SGHKS and CDR2 is YYEKEE (reference sequence). The CDR3 spans 14 residues. CDR3 sequence reads: CAISFWLNSGELFF. CDR3 nucleotides: TGTGCCATCAGCTTTTGGCTGAACTCCGGGGAGCTGTTTTTT.

This clonotype was recorded at least ten times. The rearrangement uses TRBV25-1 and TRBJ2-7; no definite D call. The CDR3 has 11 amino acids. The germline V gene encodes CDR1 MGHDK and CDR2 SYGVNS. With 5 bases removed from V and 2 bases from J, the gap between germline ends came to 4 bases. Here the CDR3 reads CASSFTYEQYF. DNA for the CDR3: TGTGCCAGCAGTTTTACCTACGAGCAGTACTTC.

This chain links TRBV20-1 with TRBJ1-5; the match to TRBD1 covers 8 bases. Germline values: CDR1 DFQATT, CDR2 SNEGSKA (reference sequence). V trimming: 2 bases; J trimming: 5 bases; junction bases outside the gene matches: 2. The CDR3 totals 13 residues. The CDR3, as DNA: TGCAGTGCTAGAACGGACAGGGATCAGCCCCAGCATTTT. Its protein product is CSARTDRDQPQHF.

This clonotype was counted ten times or more. The V call is TRBV4-2, the J call TRBJ1-1, with D possibly TRBD1 on 6 matching bases. Germline assignment: CDR1 LGHNA and CDR2 YNFKEQ. Trimming pared 0 bases from V and 0 bases from J, leaving 17 bases between. CDR3 size: 18 residues. The CDR3 bases are TGTGCCAGCAGCCAAGACTGGGACAAGGGGACTTTGAACACTGAAGCTTTCTTT. Translating it yields CASSQDWDKGTLNTEAFF.

This clonotype was counted ten times or more. The chain recombines TRBV18 with TRBJ2-7; D ambiguous. The V and J ends lost 0 bases and 6 bases respectively, with 9 bases between them. The germline gives CDR1 KGHSH, CDR2 LQKENI. The CDR3 sequence is 13 residues long. CDR3 coding DNA: TGTGCCAGCTCACCACCGTCAATTAGCGAGCAGTACTTC. Its protein is CASSPPSISEQYF.

The table lists this clonotype with many counts. The chain is built from TRBV12-3 or TRBV12-4 and TRBJ2-7; 8 bases agree with TRBD1. The CDR3 covers 14 residues. The ends lost 7 bases at V and 6 bases at J; junction bases unmatched: 11. The CDR3 is CASTLHRGWSEQYF. The CDR3 region has the DNA TGTGCCAGCACCCTTCACAGGGGGTGGAGCGAGCAGTACTTC.

This clonotype came up many times. The rearrangement uses TRBV10-3 and TRBJ1-5; 10 nucleotides align to TRBD1. V was clipped by 3 bases and J by 2 bases; unmatched bases: 4. There are 16 residues in the CDR3. Per germline, CDR1 ENHRY and CDR2 SYGVKD. CDR3 DNA: TGTGCCATCAGTGAAGGGACAGGGGCCCGCAATCAGCCCCAGCATTTT. Translating it yields CAISEGTGARNQPQHF.

This clonotype has more than one count but fewer than ten. The rearrangement joins TRBV2 to TRBJ1-5, with 7 bases aligning to TRBD1. The CDR3 totals 17 residues. CDR1 is SNHLY and CDR2 is FYNNEI in the germline V gene. With V trimmed by 3 bases and J by 0 bases, 8 bases remained unmatched. As DNA, the CDR3 is TGTGCCAGCAGTGAGTCGGGCAGGGGGTTTAGCAATCAGCCCCAGCATTTT. It specifies CASSESGRGFSNQPQHF.

The chain links TRBV15 to TRBJ2-1; D is ambiguous. This CDR3 has 14 amino acids. Germline CDR1 reads LNHNV; CDR2 reads YYDKDF (reference sequence). V lost 5 bases and J lost 1, with 9 bases in between. Here the CDR3 reads CATSYLQSYNEQFF. CDR3 DNA sequence: TGTGCCACCAGCTACCTCCAATCCTACAATGAGCAGTTCTTC.

This clonotype was detected many times. The chain is built from TRBV10-3 and TRBJ2-4, with D unresolved. The CDR3 length is 15 residues. V was trimmed by 1 base and J by 8 bases, leaving 15 bases between them. CDR1 is ENHRY, CDR2 SYGVKD, per germline. The CDR3: CAISEYADASDIQYF. The CDR3 nucleotides are TGTGCCATCAGTGAGTACGCGGATGCTTCAGACATTCAGTACTTC.

The chain is built from TRBV6-5 and TRBJ1-2; D remains ambiguous. Germline CDR1 and CDR2: MNHEY and SVGAGI. The V gene lost 0 bases and the J gene lost 0 bases, with 11 bases spanning the gap. This CDR3 is built from 16 residues. The CDR3 region is CASSYSLRLANYGYTF. The CDR3 nucleotides read TGTGCCAGCAGTTACTCGTTACGGCTAGCTAACTATGGCTACACCTTC.

The table lists this clonotype with a few counts. The genes are TRBV29-1 and TRBJ2-2; D perhaps matches TRBD2 (6 bases). V lost 7 bases and J lost 7, with 13 bases in between. CDR1 and CDR2 (germline): SQVTM, ANQGSEA. The CDR3 has 12 residues. The CDR3 DNA is TGCAGCGCAGCTGGGGGGAACGGGGAGCTGTTTTTT. Its protein is CSAAGGNGELFF.

J is TRBJ2-7 and V is TRBV30, with a possible D match to TRBD1 (5 bases). V lost 3 bases and J lost 2, with 8 bases in between. The CDR3 length is 12 residues. Germline CDR1 reads GTSNPN; CDR2 reads SVGIG (reference sequence). The CDR3 sequence: CAWRAGTYEQYF. The CDR3 DNA is TGTGCCTGGAGAGCAGGGACCTACGAGCAGTACTTC.

V usage is TRBV12-3 or TRBV12-4 and J usage is TRBJ1-3, with D maybe TRBD1 (6 bases). The V end was cut by 3 bases, the J end by 0 bases, with 15 bases between. The CDR3 runs to 17 residues. The CDR3 here is CASSLGDTALSGNTIYF. The CDR3 bases are TGTGCCAGCAGTTTGGGGGACACAGCGCTCTCTGGAAACACCATATATTTT.

This chain uses TRBV6-5 with TRBJ2-7, with no clear D. Germline V CDR1 and CDR2: MNHEY, SVGAGI. The ends were cut back, 0 bases at V and 2 bases at J, with 11 bases in the middle. The CDR3 contains 15 residues. The DNA of the CDR3 is TGTGCCAGCAGTTACTCTGGCCAGCTCGCCTACGAGCAGTACTTC. Its translation is CASSYSGQLAYEQYF.

The J gene is TRBJ2-5, the V gene TRBV28; D possibly uses TRBD1 or TRBD2 (5 bases each). Germline CDR1 reads MDHEN; CDR2 reads SYDVKM. Deletions cut 3 bases from V and 5 bases from J, with 22 bases between. The CDR3 has 17 amino acids. DNA of the CDR3: TGTGCCAGCAGTTTTAGGGCGAGAAGGGGAGTTCGGGAGACCCAGTACTTC. Translating it yields CASSFRARRGVRETQYF. The full variable domain, in which reference TRBV28 and TRBJ2-5 provide the parts outside the CDR3, is DVKVTQSSRYLVKRTGEKVFLECVQDMDHENMFWYRQDPGLGLRLIYFSYDVKMKEKGDIPEGYSVSREKKERFSLILESASTNQTSMYLCASSFRARRGVRETQYFGPGTRLLVL.